The source of this TCR beta chain is a study of shared clonotypes between healthy human individuals. Study-wide results and limits: A reduction in generation probabilities was seen for non-shared clonotypes relative to those shared by all four donors.

Each cell subset's genomic DNA was divided evenly among several immunoSEQ plates. Measured with immunoSEQ multiplex PCR; TCRdb has only the in-frame clones, and not every one. The sample yields about 2,100,000 clones, about 92% seen once. This CDR3 comprises 13 residues. Germline V gene sequence: CDR1 SEHNR, CDR2 FQNEAQ (reference sequence). Between the trimmed V and J ends, which lost 1 base and 5 bases, there was a span of 6 bases. As defined, naive CD8 cells were CD45RO-negative and positively selected for CCR7, with terminally differentiated effector memory CD45RA+ cells excluded. With respect to this clone: No antigen is known for it. The same CDR3 arises from other DNA sequences in this sample as well.

The chain carries TRBV7-9 and TRBJ1-5; perhaps TRBD1 as D (5 bases). This clonotype originated in a man between 18 and 29 years old in good health. Some clones in this sample may be carry-over from other donors' samples. The sample taken for sequencing was naive CD8+ T cells from PBMCs. CDR3 in amino acids: CASSLVGDQPQHF. CDR3 in DNA: TGTGCCAGCAGCTTAGTGGGGGATCAGCCCCAGCATTTT.